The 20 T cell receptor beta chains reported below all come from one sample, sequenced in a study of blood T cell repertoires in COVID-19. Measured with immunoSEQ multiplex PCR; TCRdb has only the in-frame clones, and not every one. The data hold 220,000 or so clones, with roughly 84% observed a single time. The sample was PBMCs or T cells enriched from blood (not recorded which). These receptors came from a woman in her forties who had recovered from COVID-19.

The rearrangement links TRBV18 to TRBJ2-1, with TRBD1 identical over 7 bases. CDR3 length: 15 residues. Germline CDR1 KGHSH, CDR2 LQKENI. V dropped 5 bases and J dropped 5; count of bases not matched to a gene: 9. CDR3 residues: CASSSWTGTNNEQFF. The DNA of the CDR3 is TGTGCCAGCTCATCATGGACAGGTACAAACAATGAGCAGTTCTTC.

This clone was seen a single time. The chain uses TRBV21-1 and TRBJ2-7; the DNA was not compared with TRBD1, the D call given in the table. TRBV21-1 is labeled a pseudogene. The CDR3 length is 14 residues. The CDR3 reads CASSPSPRQDEQYV. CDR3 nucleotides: TGTGCCAGCAGCCCCTCCCCCCGACAGGACGAGCAGTACGTC.

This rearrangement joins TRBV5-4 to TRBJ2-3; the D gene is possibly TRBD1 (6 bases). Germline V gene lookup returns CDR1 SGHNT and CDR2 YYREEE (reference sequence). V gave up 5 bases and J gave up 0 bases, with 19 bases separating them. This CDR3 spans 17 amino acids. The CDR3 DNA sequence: TGTGCCAGCAGACCCGAAGGGACACACACTAGCACAGATACGCAGTATTTT. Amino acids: CASRPEGTHTSTDTQYF.

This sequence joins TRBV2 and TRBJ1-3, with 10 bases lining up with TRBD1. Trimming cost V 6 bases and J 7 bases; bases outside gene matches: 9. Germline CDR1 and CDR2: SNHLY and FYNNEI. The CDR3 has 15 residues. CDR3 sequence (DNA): TGTGCCAGCAGGCGACAGGGGGCCGAGTGGAACACCATATATTTT. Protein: CASRRQGAEWNTIYF.

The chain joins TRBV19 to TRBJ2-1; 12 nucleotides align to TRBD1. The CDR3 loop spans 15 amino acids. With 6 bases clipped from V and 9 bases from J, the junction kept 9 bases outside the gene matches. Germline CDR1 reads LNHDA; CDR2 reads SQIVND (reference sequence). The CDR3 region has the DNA TGTGCCAGTAGGACGGGGACAGGGGGCATCGGTGAGCAGTTCTTC. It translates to CASRTGTGGIGEQFF.

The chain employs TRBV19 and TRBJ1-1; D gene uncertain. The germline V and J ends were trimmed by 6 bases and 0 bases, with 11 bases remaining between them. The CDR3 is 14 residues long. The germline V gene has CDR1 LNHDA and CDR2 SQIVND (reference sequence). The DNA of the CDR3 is TGTGCCAGTAGCTGGCTTACAGTGAACACTGAAGCTTTCTTT. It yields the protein CASSWLTVNTEAFF.

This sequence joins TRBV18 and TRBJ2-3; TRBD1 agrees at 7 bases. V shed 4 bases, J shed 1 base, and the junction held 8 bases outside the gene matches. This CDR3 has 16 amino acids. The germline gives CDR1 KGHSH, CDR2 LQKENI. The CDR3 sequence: CASSLARDSGTDTQYF. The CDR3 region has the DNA TGTGCCAGCTCACTTGCCCGGGACAGTGGCACAGATACGCAGTATTTT.

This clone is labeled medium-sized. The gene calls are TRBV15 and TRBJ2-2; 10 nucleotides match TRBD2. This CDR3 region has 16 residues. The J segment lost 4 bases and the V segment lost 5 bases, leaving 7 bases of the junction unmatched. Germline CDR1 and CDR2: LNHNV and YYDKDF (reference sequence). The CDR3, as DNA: TGTGCCACCAGCTCACCTAGCGGGGGAATCACCGGGGAGCTGTTTTTT. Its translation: CATSSPSGGITGELFF. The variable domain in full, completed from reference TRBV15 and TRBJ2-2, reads DAMVIQNPRYQVTQFGKPVTLSCSQTLNHNVMYWYQQKSSQAPKLLFHYYDKDFNNEADTPDNFQSRRPNTSFCFLDIRSPGLGDTAMYLCATSSPSGGITGELFFGEGSRLTVL.

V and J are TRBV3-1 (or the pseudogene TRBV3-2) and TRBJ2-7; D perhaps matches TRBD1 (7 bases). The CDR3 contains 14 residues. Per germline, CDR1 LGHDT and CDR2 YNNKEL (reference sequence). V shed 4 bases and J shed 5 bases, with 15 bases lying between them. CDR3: CASSPQGGGHEQYF. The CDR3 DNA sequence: TGTGCCAGCAGCCCCCAGGGGGGCGGGCACGAGCAGTACTTC.

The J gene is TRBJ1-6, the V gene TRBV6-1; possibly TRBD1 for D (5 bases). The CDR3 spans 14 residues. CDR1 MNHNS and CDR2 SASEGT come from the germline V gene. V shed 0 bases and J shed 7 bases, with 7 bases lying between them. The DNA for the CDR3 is TGTGCCAGCAGTGAAGCGACAGTCAATTCACCCCTCCACTTT. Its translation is CASSEATVNSPLHF.

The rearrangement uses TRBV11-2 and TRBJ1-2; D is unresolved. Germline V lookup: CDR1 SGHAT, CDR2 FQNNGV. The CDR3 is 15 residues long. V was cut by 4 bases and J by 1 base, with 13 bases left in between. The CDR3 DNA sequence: TGTGCCAGCAGCTCCCTTCGAGGGAGTAACTATGGCTACACCTTC. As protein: CASSSLRGSNYGYTF. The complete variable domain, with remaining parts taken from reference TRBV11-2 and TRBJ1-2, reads EAGVAQSPRYKIIEKRQSVAFWCNPISGHATLYWYQQILGQGPKLLIQFQNNGVVDDSQLPKDRFSAERLKGVDSTLKIQPAKLEDSAVYLCASSSLRGSNYGYTFGSGTRLTVV.

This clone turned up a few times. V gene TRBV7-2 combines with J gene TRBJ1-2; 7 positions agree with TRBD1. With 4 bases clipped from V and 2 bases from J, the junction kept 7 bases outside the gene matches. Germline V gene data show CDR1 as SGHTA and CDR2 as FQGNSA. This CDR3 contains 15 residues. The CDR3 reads CASSSPPDRNYGYTF. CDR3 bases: TGTGCCAGCAGCTCTCCCCCGGACAGGAACTATGGCTACACCTTC.

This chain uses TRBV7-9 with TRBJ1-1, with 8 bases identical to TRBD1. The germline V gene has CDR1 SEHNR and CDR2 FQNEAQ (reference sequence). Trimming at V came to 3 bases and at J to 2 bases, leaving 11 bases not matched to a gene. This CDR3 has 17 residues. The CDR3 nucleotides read TGTGCCAGCAGCTTGGGTCAGGGACAGGCATTTAACACTGAAGCTTTCTTT. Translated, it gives CASSLGQGQAFNTEAFF.

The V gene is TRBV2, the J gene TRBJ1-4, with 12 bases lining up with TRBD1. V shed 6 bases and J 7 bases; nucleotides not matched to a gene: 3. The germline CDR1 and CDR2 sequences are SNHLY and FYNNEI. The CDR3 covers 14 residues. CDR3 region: CASSRDRGREKLFF. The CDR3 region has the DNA TGTGCCAGCAGCCGGGACAGGGGGCGTGAAAAACTGTTTTTT.

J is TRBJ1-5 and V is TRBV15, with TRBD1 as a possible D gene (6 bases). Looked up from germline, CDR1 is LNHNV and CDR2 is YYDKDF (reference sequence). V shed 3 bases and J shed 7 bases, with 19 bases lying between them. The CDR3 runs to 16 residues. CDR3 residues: CATSRGSRGSGQPQHF. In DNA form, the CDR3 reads TGTGCCACCAGCAGGGGGAGTAGGGGGTCAGGACAGCCCCAGCATTTT.

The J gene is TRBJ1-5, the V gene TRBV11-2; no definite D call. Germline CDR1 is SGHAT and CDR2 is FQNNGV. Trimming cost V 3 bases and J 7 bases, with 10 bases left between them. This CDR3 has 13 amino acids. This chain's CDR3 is CASSFGIYQPQHF. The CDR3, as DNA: TGTGCCAGCAGCTTCGGGATCTACCAGCCCCAGCATTTT. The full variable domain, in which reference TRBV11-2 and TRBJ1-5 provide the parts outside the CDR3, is EAGVAQSPRYKIIEKRQSVAFWCNPISGHATLYWYQQILGQGPKLLIQFQNNGVVDDSQLPKDRFSAERLKGVDSTLKIQPAKLEDSAVYLCASSFGIYQPQHFGDGTRLSIL.

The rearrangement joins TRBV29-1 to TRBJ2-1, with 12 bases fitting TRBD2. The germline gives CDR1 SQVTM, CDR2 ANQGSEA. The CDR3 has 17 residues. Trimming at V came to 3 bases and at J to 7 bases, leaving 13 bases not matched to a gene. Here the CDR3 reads CSVEGMLLAGGGNEQFF. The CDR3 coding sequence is TGCAGCGTTGAGGGGATGCTGCTAGCGGGAGGGGGGAATGAGCAGTTCTTC.

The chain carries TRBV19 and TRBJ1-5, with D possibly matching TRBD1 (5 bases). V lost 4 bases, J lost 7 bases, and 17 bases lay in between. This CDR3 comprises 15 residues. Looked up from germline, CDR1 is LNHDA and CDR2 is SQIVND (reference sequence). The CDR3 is CASSTERQLGQPQHF. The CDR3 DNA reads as TGTGCCAGTAGTACAGAAAGACAGTTAGGCCAGCCCCAGCATTTT.

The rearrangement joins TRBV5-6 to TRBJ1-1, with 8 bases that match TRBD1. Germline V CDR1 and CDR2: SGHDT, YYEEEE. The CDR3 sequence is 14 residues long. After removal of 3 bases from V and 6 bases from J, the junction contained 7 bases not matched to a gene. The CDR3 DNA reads TGTGCCAGCAGCTGGGCCCCACAGGGGGCTGAAGCTTTCTTT. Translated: CASSWAPQGAEAFF.

In DNA form, the CDR3 reads TGCAGCGTTGGATATGGGACAGGGGATGCTGGCTACACCTTC. As protein: CSVGYGTGDAGYTF. V usage is TRBV29-1 and J usage is TRBJ1-2; 10 nucleotides agree with TRBD1. The CDR3 is 14 residues long. The V and J ends lost 4 bases and 7 bases, in that order; junction bases with no gene match: 9. Germline assignment: CDR1 SQVTM and CDR2 ANQGSEA. The full variable domain, rest sourced from reference TRBV29-1 and TRBJ1-2, is SAVISQKPSRDICQRGTSLTIQCQVDSQVTMMFWYRQQPGQSLTLIATANQGSEATYESGFVIDKFPISRPNLTFSTLTVSNMSPEDSSIYLCSVGYGTGDAGYTFGSGTRLTVV.